This passage covers 8 T cell receptor beta chains from one sample sequenced in a study of blood T cell repertoires in COVID-19. Profiling relied on immunoSEQ multiplex PCR, and the TCRdb table lists in-frame clones only, not all of them. Of approximately 250,000 clones listed, around 80% are singletons. Specimen: peripheral blood. All receptors derive from a man aged 55 to 70 with acute or convalescent COVID-19.

V usage is TRBV19 and J usage is TRBJ2-3, with D tentatively TRBD2 (6 bases). The germline CDR1 and CDR2 sequences are LNHDA and SQIVND (reference sequence). This CDR3 is 14 amino acids long. Trimming cost V 6 bases and J 0 bases, with 10 bases left between them. DNA of the CDR3: TGTGCCAGTAGGCCCGGGACTAGCACAGATACGCAGTATTTT. Translated, it gives CASRPGTSTDTQYF.

The chain has TRBV4-3 and TRBJ2-5; 9 bases align to TRBD2. The J segment lost 4 bases and the V segment lost 4 bases, leaving 10 bases of the junction unmatched. Germline V lookup: CDR1 LGHNA, CDR2 YSLEER. This CDR3 has 16 amino acids. The chain's CDR3 is CASSPGVLREGETQYF. The CDR3 bases are TGCGCCAGCAGCCCCGGAGTTTTGCGGGAGGGAGAGACCCAGTACTTC.

Here the CDR3 reads CASSLAPGLAGGYEQYF. For the CDR3, the DNA is TGTGCCAGCAGCTTAGCGCCGGGACTAGCGGGAGGATACGAGCAGTACTTC. The chain links TRBV7-6 to TRBJ2-7, with TRBD2 matching over 15 bases. In germline, CDR1 is SGHVS, CDR2 FNYEAQ. The CDR3 runs 17 residues. V shed 0 bases and J 4 bases; nucleotides not matched to a gene: 4.

The gene calls are TRBV6-1 and TRBJ2-7; TRBD1 matches at 8 bases. V trimming: 3 bases; J trimming: 1 base; junction bases outside the gene matches: 5. The CDR3 is made up of 15 amino acids. Per germline, CDR1 MNHNS and CDR2 SASEGT. CDR3 loop: CASSEAGTGSYEQYF. CDR3 sequence (DNA): TGTGCCAGCAGTGAGGCCGGGACAGGTTCCTACGAGCAGTACTTC.

This chain connects TRBV6-5 to TRBJ1-1, with D tentatively TRBD1 (6 bases). CDR3 length equals 16 residues. The V gene lost 2 bases and the J gene lost 1 base, with 14 bases spanning the gap. Germline V gene lookup returns CDR1 MNHEY and CDR2 SVGAGI. Here the CDR3 reads CASSYPSTGKNTEAFF. Written as DNA, the CDR3 is TGTGCCAGCAGTTACCCTTCTACAGGGAAGAACACTGAAGCTTTCTTT.

In its sample, this clone was seen once. V is TRBV18 and J is TRBJ2-7; TRBD1 matches at 9 bases. V trimming: 4 bases; J trimming: 4 bases; junction bases outside the gene matches: 8. CDR1 is KGHSH, CDR2 LQKENI, per germline. The CDR3 is 15 amino acids. The CDR3 here is CASSLTQGAGYEQYF. The CDR3 DNA follows: TGTGCCAGCTCACTCACACAGGGGGCGGGGTACGAGCAGTACTTC.

The V gene is TRBV18, the J gene TRBJ2-2, with D maybe TRBD2 (6 bases). Germline CDR1 and CDR2: KGHSH and LQKENI. Trimming removed 2 bases from V and 6 bases from J, with 13 bases in between. The CDR3 is made up of 15 amino acids. CDR3 in DNA: TGTGCCAGCTCACCAATGGAGGGTATCGCCGGGGAGCTGTTTTTT. This encodes CASSPMEGIAGELFF.

For the CDR3, the DNA is TGTGCCACCAGTGACCCCGGACAGGGGGCTACAGATACGCAGTATTTT. It translates to CATSDPGQGATDTQYF. V and J are TRBV24-1 and TRBJ2-3; 11 nucleotides line up with TRBD1. Germline-derived CDR1 and CDR2 are KGHDR and SFDVKD. Losses at the gene ends were 4 bases for V and 3 bases for J; bases not matched to a gene: 5. This CDR3 contains 16 residues.